This T cell receptor beta chain emerged from a study of shared clonotypes between healthy human individuals (dated by TCRdb to the early 2020s). Regarding the study in general: A couple of women and a few men aged 18 to 49 years were included in the cohort. For each donor, CD4 naive and CD4 memory were each given three plates, CD8 naive was given two plates, and CD8 memory was given one plate. The study deeply sequenced blood TCR repertoires of about 5 healthy adults to estimate repertoire size and the extent of clonotype sharing between individuals. Different laboratories and diverse techniques were used to prepare libraries and sequence TCR repertoires, to increase sequencing depth and limit assay-specific biases. Leukapheresis yielded between about 0.8 and 9.5 billion PBMCs per donor.

Using the deep immunoSEQ assay, multiplex PCR amplified TCR CDR3 regions from genomic DNA. Genomic DNA extracted from each cell subset was distributed evenly over all wells of several immunoSEQ 96-well plates, and each plate served as one replicate. For sorted subsets, each replicate PCR was loaded with around 200 ng genomic DNA, equivalent to 30,000 to 35,000 T cell genomes. The purified libraries were quantified using a Qubit 3.0 fluorometer, sized with a Bioanalyzer 2100, and then quantified again using the KAPA Library Quantification kit. Every immunoSEQ 96-well plate was sequenced on a dedicated single-read 150-cycle Illumina NextSeq 550 flow cell. In the authors' own workflow: Because the immunoSEQ output held only junctional sequences and lacked quality scores, the filtering could not match the filtering applied to full-length reads. To assign V/J genes and CDR3, sequences were annotated using PyIR, a Python wrapper for IgBLAST v1.9, with IMGT germline references. Reads were filtered out if the reads had weak V/J assignments (E-value above 1e-6), no CDR3, stop codons, out-of-frame junctions, or ambiguous translated residues. A V3J clonotype was defined by an identical inferred V gene, J gene, and CDR3 amino acid sequence. The percentage overlap between two repertoires was calculated by dividing the number of shared unique clonotypes by the size of the smaller repertoire. Repertoire richness was assessed with RTK rarefaction, the Chao1 estimator, and Recon v2.1 estimates of unobserved clonotypes. For all TCRbeta clonotypes obtained by the gDNA method from a few donors, generation probabilities were computed with OLGA. TCRdb's version of the immuneACCESS table is confined to in-frame rearrangements and falls short of the full clone set. An unresolved V gene accounts for under half of the shortfall where checked; the remainder is of unknown origin. D and trimming come from the DNA, and the V and J calls and clone size come from that table. For this sample there are hundreds of thousands of clones; approximately 96% appear just once. Together, the top ten hold about 0.25% of the sample.

CD8 naive samples were obtained by positive selection for CCR7 among CD45RO-negative cells, yielding a CD45RA+CCR7+ population from which TemRA cells were excluded. Donors were healthy HIV-negative adults with no recently reported acute infections or vaccinations. All donors were Caucasian adults living in Nashville, Tennessee, USA. After blood collection by leukapheresis, PBMCs were isolated using Ficoll-Histopaque density gradient centrifugation and then cryopreserved in the vapor phase of liquid nitrogen. Purity and quantity of every magnetically sorted T cell population were checked by analytical flow cytometry. Genomic DNA was isolated from every sorted fraction and measured by UV absorbance on a Nanodrop 2000c. The CDR3 has 13 amino acids, counting the end cysteine and phenylalanine. Only CDR3 DNA is held: 39 bases, read in frame from base 1. Cut back by 7 bases and 1 base, the V and J ends lie 14 bases apart. Sequences SQVTM (CDR1) and ANQGSEA (CDR2) are obtained from the germline V gene.

This clone occurred once. Its antigen has not been determined. Base qualities are not at hand, and no much larger clone is one base apart. What the study reported, not specific to this receptor: Even with the large sequencing depth, rarefaction of the sorted-subset datasets indicated that sequencing was incomplete. Only blood was sampled, and tissue TCR repertoires likely differ from those in blood. Clonotypes shared by all four sorted-subset donors showed higher generation probabilities than non-shared clonotypes. Because the study included a small number of donors, the genetic and exposure-history diversity represented was limited. Naive subsets generally had larger estimated clonotype richness than memory subsets. Across a handful of donors, approximately 5% of naive CD4, more than 3% of naive CD8, approximately 2.5% of memory CD4, and approximately 0.42% of memory CD8 clonotypes were shared. Based on pairwise subsampling, the degree of clonotype sharing among donors was expected to be affected by sequencing depth.

Sequencing was performed on naive CD8+ T cells sorted from blood. Read against the paper, the sample's cell subset or site label means: CD45RA+CCR7+. Recombination connected TRBV29-1 to TRBJ2-7, with TRBD2 perhaps the D gene, on 6 matching bases. The TCR originated in a man younger than 40 in good health. Read as DNA, the sequence is TGCAGCGGGCGGGGATATGAGTCCTACGAGCAGTACTTC. Its translation reads: CSGRGYESYEQYF.